The entry below describes one TCR beta chain. This library used approximately 390 ng RNA and molecular barcoded adaptors spanning alpha/delta and beta/gamma chains. MiXCR, run by TCRdb on the reads, gives a single entry per CDR3 protein. The data contain about 130,000 distinct CDR3 sequences, less than 15% of them singletons. This specimen comes from a study of read filtering for tumor transcriptome and immune sequencing. Germline V lookup: CDR1 LGHNA, CDR2 YSLEER. The V and J ends lost 3 bases and 3 bases respectively, with 11 bases between them. The CDR3 covers 14 residues. The clonotype was recovered from a donor at least 40 years old with multiple myeloma. The sequencing input was a population of CD138-negative cells sorted from bone marrow. The chain uses TRBV4-3 and TRBJ1-1; TRBD1 is a possible D gene (5 bases). The CDR3 loop reads CASSQGLGDTEAFF. DNA for the CDR3: TGCGCCAGCAGCCAGGGACTGGGGGACACTGAAGCTTTCTTT.